This TCR beta chain is from a study of T cell responses to AZD1222 COVID-19 vaccine. This clone has just one count. Profiling relied on immunoSEQ multiplex PCR, and the TCRdb table lists in-frame clones only, not all of them. The sample records about 140,000 clones, around nine tenths being singletons. V was cut by 1 base and J by 6 bases, with 12 bases left in between. Germline loops: CDR1 SGHVS, CDR2 FQNEAQ. The CDR3 runs to 14 residues. This sample comprised peripheral blood, obtained on day 0 of AZD1222 vaccination. The chain links TRBV7-8 to TRBJ1-1; a weak D match, TRBD1 (5 bases). The sequence was obtained from an adult in good health. The CDR3 DNA reads TGTGCCAGCAGCTTAGATCATAGCAGGGCTGAAGCTTTCTTT. It is translated as CASSLDHSRAEAFF.